The next 30 T cell receptor beta chains were all read from a single sample in a study of molecular identifiers for immune sequencing clone quantification. Each CDR3 protein gets one entry after TCRdb re-called the PCR reads with MiXCR. This repertoire shows approximately 670,000 distinct CDR3 sequences, 20% found once; its top ten account for 0.75% to 0.95%. The sequenced sample consisted of naive CD8+ T cells from blood, with Jurkat cell RNA spiked in. Stated subset: FACS-sorted CD8+CD4-CCR7+CD45RA+ naive T cells. The receptors stem from a human donor in good health. Some libraries in this study had Jurkat cell RNA spiked in.

The gene calls are TRBV12-3 or TRBV12-4 and TRBJ2-5; D call uncertain. The CDR3 covers 13 residues. Trimming removed 8 bases from V and 3 bases from J, with 13 bases in between. CDR3 nucleotide sequence: TGTGCCAGCTCCGATTCCAGTAAAGAGACCCAGTACTTC. Translating it yields CASSDSSKETQYF.

The rearrangement links TRBV11-2 to TRBJ2-3; 8 bases are shared with TRBD2. The CDR3 consists of 16 residues. Losses at the gene ends were 1 base for V and 4 bases for J; bases not matched to a gene: 7. Germline V gene sequence: CDR1 SGHAT, CDR2 FQNNGV. In DNA form, the CDR3 reads TGTGCCAGCAGCTTAGTTGCGGGACTAGGAGCAGATACGCAGTATTTT. Protein product: CASSLVAGLGADTQYF.

V is TRBV10-3 and J is TRBJ2-3, with 10 bases fitting TRBD2. From germline, CDR1 is ENHRY and CDR2 SYGVKD. The junction had 14 bases not matched to a gene; V was cut back by 4 bases and J by 1 base. This CDR3 has 19 residues. The CDR3 DNA is TGTGCCATCAGTGTGCCAGCGGGAGGGTCGGACTGGGGCACAGATACGCAGTATTTT. This codes for CAISVPAGGSDWGTDTQYF.

J is TRBJ2-3 and V is TRBV4-3; the D gene could be TRBD1 or TRBD2 (6 bases each). From germline, CDR1 is LGHNA and CDR2 YSLEER. The CDR3 spans 18 residues. Trimming stripped 2 bases from V and 6 bases from J, with 24 bases between. The CDR3 coding sequence is TGCGCCAGCAGCCAATTGGGGGGCGGGCGGACCAGCGGGGATACGCAGTATTTT. Encoded protein: CASSQLGGGRTSGDTQYF.

This clonotype was counted many times. The chain carries TRBV15 and TRBJ2-3, with 7 nucleotides matching TRBD2. J gave up 0 bases and V 4 bases, and 10 bases lay outside the gene matches. CDR1 is LNHNV and CDR2 is YYDKDF in the germline V gene (reference sequence). The CDR3 spans 17 residues. CDR3 in amino acids: CATSIQSGTTSTDTQYF. CDR3 DNA sequence: TGTGCCACCAGCATACAAAGCGGGACCACCAGCACAGATACGCAGTATTTT.

As regards this clonotype: This is likely a read error, given that the CDR3 carries no conserved phenylalanine or tryptophan at its end. This chain joins TRBV2 and TRBJ2-7; 9 bases are a match to TRBD1. The germline V gene has CDR1 SNHLY and CDR2 FYNNEI. V shed 4 bases and J 2 bases; nucleotides not matched to a gene: 6. The length of the CDR3 is 15 residues. CDR3 nucleotide sequence: TGTGCCAGCAGTGCTAACCGGGACAGGGCCTACGAGCAGTACCTC. It specifies CASSANRDRAYEQYL.

This clonotype has more than one count but fewer than ten. DNA of the CDR3: TGTGCCAGTAGTATGGGGACCAGAGGGGCCGGGGAGCTGTTTTTT. Its protein product is CASSMGTRGAGELFF. This sequence joins TRBV19 and TRBJ2-2; TRBD1 or TRBD2 may be the D gene (5 bases each). Germline lookup yields CDR1 LNHDA and CDR2 SQIVND (reference sequence). This CDR3 has 15 residues. V lost 3 bases, J lost 6 bases, and 14 bases lay in between.

Many counts were recorded for this clonotype. The V gene is TRBV2, the J gene TRBJ2-3, with TRBD2 identical over 10 bases. CDR1 is SNHLY and CDR2 is FYNNEI in the germline V gene. The trim removed 6 bases at V and 5 bases at J, leaving 8 bases unmatched. The CDR3 loop spans 15 amino acids. The CDR3 nucleotides read TGTGCCAGCAGCCCGGGACTAGCGTCTCTAGATACGCAGTATTTT. Amino acid sequence: CASSPGLASLDTQYF.

With respect to this clonotype: The missing conserved phenylalanine or tryptophan at the end of this CDR3 makes a read error likely. CDR3 bases: TGTGCCAGCAGCTTGTCCCCCCCTGAGACAGCGTCCTACGAGCAGTACTCC. It translates to CASSLSPPETASYEQYS. The chain employs TRBV7-6 and TRBJ2-7; possible D gene TRBD1, 5 bases. The CDR3 is 17 residues long. Trimming took 3 bases from V and 1 from J, leaving 19 bases between them. CDR1 SGHVS and CDR2 FNYEAQ come from the germline V gene.

This clonotype was counted between two and nine times. The chain has TRBV10-2 and TRBJ1-6; D gene uncertain. This CDR3 is 11 amino acids long. The V end lost 7 bases, the J end lost 7 bases, and 5 bases lay between the germline ends. CDR1 is WSHSY and CDR2 is SAAADI in the germline V gene. CDR3 nucleotide sequence: TGCGCCAGCAATCCCAATTCACCCCTCCACTTT. It specifies CASNPNSPLHF.

The CDR3 sequence is CASSSLAGGRGVEQYF. CDR3 nucleotide sequence: TGTGCCAGCAGCTCGTTAGCGGGAGGGAGGGGCGTCGAGCAGTACTTC. This rearrangement joins TRBV5-6 to TRBJ2-7; TRBD2 aligns across 11 bases. With 3 bases clipped from V and 6 bases from J, the junction kept 11 bases outside the gene matches. Germline V gene data show CDR1 as SGHDT and CDR2 as YYEEEE. The CDR3 covers 16 residues.

Worth noting for this clonotype: This may arise from a read error, as a much more abundant clone is one base away. The V gene is TRBV19, the J gene TRBJ2-2; D might be TRBD1 or TRBD2, each matching 5 bases. CDR3 length: 15 residues. CDR1 is LNHDA, CDR2 SQIVND, per germline (reference sequence). The CDR3 reads CASSIGSRAPGELVF. In DNA form, the CDR3 reads TGTGCCAGTAGTATAGGGTCCAGGGCACCCGGGGAGCTGGTTTTT.

This clonotype was observed a handful of times. The rearrangement joins TRBV29-1 to TRBJ2-1; 12 bases are shared with TRBD2. V was pared by 4 bases and J by 3 bases, with 10 bases of the junction left unmatched. Germline loops: CDR1 SQVTM, CDR2 ANQGSEA. The CDR3 is 17 amino acids. This CDR3 is CSVAPSTSGGLYNEQFF. The CDR3 DNA reads as TGCAGCGTTGCGCCCTCGACTAGCGGGGGCCTCTACAATGAGCAGTTCTTC.

This clonotype was recorded at least ten times. The gene calls are TRBV12-3 or TRBV12-4 and TRBJ2-6, with D perhaps TRBD1 or TRBD2 (5 bases each). Trimming took off 6 bases at V and 0 bases at J, with 15 bases between the two ends. The CDR3 is 17 residues long. The CDR3 DNA sequence: TGTGCCAGCAGCCAGGGACGTAGGGCCTCTGGGGCCAACGTCCTGACTTTC. Translated: CASSQGRRASGANVLTF.

CDR3 nucleotide sequence: TGTGCCAGCAGTTACTCGACAGAAGAGACCCAGTACTTC. Amino acid sequence: CASSYSTEETQYF. The chain is built from TRBV6-5 and TRBJ2-5, with D maybe TRBD1 (5 bases). This CDR3 is built from 13 residues. Per germline, CDR1 MNHEY and CDR2 SVGAGI. V lost 0 bases and J lost 3, with 5 bases in between.

This clonotype was recorded many times. The chain uses TRBV14 and TRBJ2-3, with D possibly matching TRBD2 (6 bases). V was shortened by 2 bases and J by 2 bases, with 11 bases between the two germline ends. Germline-derived CDR1 and CDR2 are SGHDN and FVKESK. The CDR3 extends over 15 amino acids. For the CDR3, the DNA is TGTGCCAGCAGCCAATCGGGGGTAATCACAGATACGCAGTATTTT. This translates into CASSQSGVITDTQYF.

This clonotype has at least ten counts. The rearrangement joins TRBV6-5 to TRBJ2-7; D could derive from TRBD1 or TRBD2 (5 bases each). Per germline, CDR1 MNHEY and CDR2 SVGAGI. The V end was cut by 6 bases, the J end by 1 base, with 19 bases between. The CDR3 length is 16 residues. In nucleotides, the CDR3 is TGTGCCAGCAGACTAACCGGGGACGACAGATCCTACGAGCAGTACTTC. The encoded protein is CASRLTGDDRSYEQYF.

In this sample, this clonotype turned up a few times. V gene TRBV11-3 combines with J gene TRBJ2-3, with TRBD2 matching over 10 bases. Germline V lookup: CDR1 SGHNT, CDR2 YENEEA. J gave up 4 bases and V 1 base, and 8 bases lay outside the gene matches. This CDR3 comprises 17 residues. The CDR3 nucleotides are TGTGCCAGCAGCTTAGTGGGGTCTAGCGGGGGTCCAGATACGCAGTATTTT. Translated, it gives CASSLVGSSGGPDTQYF.

Of note for this clonotype: A much larger clone lies a single base off, so this may be a read error. Because it lacks the conserved phenylalanine or tryptophan at the end, this CDR3 is likely a read error. This rearrangement joins TRBV6-2 or TRBV6-3 to TRBJ2-7, with D maybe TRBD2 (6 bases). There are 15 residues in the CDR3. V shed 4 bases and J shed 4 bases, with 17 bases lying between them. The V gene's germline CDR1 is MNHEY and CDR2 SVGEGT. The CDR3 DNA is TGTGCCAGCAGTTCTATCCGGGACTCGATTTACGAGCAGTACCTC. Residues: CASSSIRDSIYEQYL.

This clonotype was seen more than once but under ten times. The chain has TRBV27 and TRBJ1-5, with D hard to call. Trimming removed 2 bases at V and 5 bases at J, with 10 bases between. Germline V gives CDR1 MNHEY, CDR2 SMNVEV (reference sequence). The length of the CDR3 is 14 residues. CDR3 sequence reads: CASSLAGTDQPQHF. CDR3 coding DNA: TGTGCCAGCAGTTTAGCAGGCACGGATCAGCCCCAGCATTTT.

This clonotype was counted many times. V and J are TRBV14 and TRBJ1-2; perhaps TRBD1 as D (5 bases). V dropped 0 bases and J dropped 4 bases, with 21 bases sitting between them. This CDR3 contains 18 residues. The germline V gene has CDR1 SGHDN and CDR2 FVKESK. The CDR3 sequence is CASSQDLAGSPLGYGYTF. CDR3 nucleotides: TGTGCCAGCAGCCAAGATTTGGCAGGGTCCCCTCTAGGCTATGGCTACACCTTC. Based on the CDR3 plus reference TRBV14 and TRBJ1-2, the full variable domain is EAGVTQFPSHSVIEKGQTVTLRCDPISGHDNLYWYRRVMGKEIKFLLHFVKESKQDESGMPNNRFLAERTGGTYSTLKVQPAELEDSGVYFCASSQDLAGSPLGYGYTFGSGTRLTVV.

Regarding this clonotype: This sequence may be a read error, since a much larger clone differs from it by one base. J is TRBJ2-5 and V is TRBV3-1, with 8 bases fitting TRBD2. Germline V lookup: CDR1 LGHDT, CDR2 YNNKEL (reference sequence). CDR3 length: 17 residues. The CDR3 spells CASSQATAGALQETLYF. The CDR3 DNA sequence: TGTGCCAGCAGCCAAGCGACAGCGGGGGCCCTCCAAGAGACCCTGTACTTC.

V and J are TRBV18 and TRBJ2-5; 9 bases line up with TRBD2. V was pared by 0 bases and J by 4 bases, with 6 bases of the junction left unmatched. Germline-derived CDR1 and CDR2 are KGHSH and LQKENI. The CDR3 runs to 16 residues. CDR3 sequence: CASSPPASGGPETQYF. The DNA of the CDR3 is TGTGCCAGCTCACCACCGGCGAGCGGGGGGCCAGAGACCCAGTACTTC.

A note on this clonotype: A much more abundant neighbour one base away suggests this may be a read error. The chain carries TRBV14 and TRBJ2-3; D is possibly TRBD1 or TRBD2 (6 bases each). Germline V CDR1 and CDR2: SGHDN, FVKESK. The CDR3 consists of 16 residues. In DNA, the CDR3 is TGTGTCAGCAGCCCCGCTCCAGGGGAGGGCACAGATACGCAGTATTTT. This gives the protein CVSSPAPGEGTDTQYF.

Points on this clonotype: A read error may produce the germline difference seen at one junction end. The chain uses TRBV6-2 or TRBV6-3 and TRBJ2-1, with 7 positions matching TRBD1. This CDR3 is built from 14 residues. Germline V gene sequence: CDR1 MNHEY, CDR2 SVGEGT. The CDR3 region has the DNA TGTGCCGGCAGTACCTTAGACAGGGTCAATGAGCAGTTCTTC. As protein: CAGSTLDRVNEQFF.

The sample holds many counts of this clonotype. V and J are TRBV4-3 and TRBJ1-2; a possible D gene is TRBD1 (5 bases). This CDR3 contains 18 residues. The V and J ends lost 0 bases and 2 bases respectively, with 19 bases between them. In germline, CDR1 is LGHNA, CDR2 YSLEER. CDR3 nucleotides: TGCGCCAGCAGCCAAGATTTATTAGAAGGGGCAGGGAACTATGGCTACACCTTC. It yields the protein CASSQDLLEGAGNYGYTF.

This clonotype was detected many times. This sequence joins TRBV2 and TRBJ2-5, with a possible D match to TRBD1 (6 bases). The length of the CDR3 is 12 residues. Germline V gene data show CDR1 as SNHLY and CDR2 as FYNNEI. V was cut by 9 bases and J by 3 bases, with 11 bases left in between. CDR3 amino acids: CARGTQEETQYF. The CDR3 DNA reads TGTGCCAGGGGGACACAGGAAGAGACCCAGTACTTC.

Points on this clonotype: A much larger clone lies a single base off, so this may be a read error. The CDR3 is CSAGERRLDSYYGYTF. Written as DNA, the CDR3 is TGCAGTGCTGGAGAAAGGAGGCTTGACAGCTACTATGGCTACACCTTC. The chain uses TRBV20-1 and TRBJ1-2; possible D gene TRBD1, 5 bases. Germline CDR1 and CDR2: DFQATT and SNEGSKA (reference sequence). The CDR3 totals 16 residues.

This clonotype was observed many times. The CDR3 nucleotides are TGTGCCAGCAGTTTACCGAGGACTAGCGGGGAGACCCAGTACTTC. Translating gives CASSLPRTSGETQYF. V gene TRBV28 combines with J gene TRBJ2-5; TRBD2 aligns across 11 bases. Germline CDR1 is MDHEN and CDR2 is SYDVKM. The CDR3 has 15 residues. V gave up 2 bases and J gave up 5 bases; unmatched junction bases: 4. Using reference TRBV28 and TRBJ2-5 for the parts outside the CDR3, the full variable domain is DVKVTQSSRYLVKRTGEKVFLECVQDMDHENMFWYRQDPGLGLRLIYFSYDVKMKEKGDIPEGYSVSREKKERFSLILESASTNQTSMYLCASSLPRTSGETQYFGPGTRLLVL.

This clonotype was detected a few times. This chain joins TRBV27 and TRBJ1-1; 7 bases align to TRBD1. Trimming took 4 bases from V and 2 from J; bases not matched to a gene: 13. Germline CDR1 MNHEY, CDR2 SMNVEV (reference sequence). The CDR3 has 17 amino acids. CDR3 sequence reads: CASSSPDRAGYNTEAFF. The CDR3 DNA reads as TGTGCCAGCAGTTCGCCAGACAGGGCGGGTTATAACACTGAAGCTTTCTTT.